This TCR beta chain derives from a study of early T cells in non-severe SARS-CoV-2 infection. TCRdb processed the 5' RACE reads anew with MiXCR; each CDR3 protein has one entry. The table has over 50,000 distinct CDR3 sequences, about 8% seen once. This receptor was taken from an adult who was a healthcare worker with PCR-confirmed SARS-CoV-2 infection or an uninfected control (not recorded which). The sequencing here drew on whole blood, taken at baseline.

DNA of the CDR3: TGTGCCAGTAGTGTGGGAGCGGGATTCTCCTACAATGAGCAGTTCTTC. This translates into CASSVGAGFSYNEQFF. The V gene is TRBV19, the J gene TRBJ2-1; 7 bases are a match to TRBD2. The junction had 7 bases not matched to a gene; V was cut back by 5 bases and J by 0 bases. There are 16 residues in the CDR3. From germline, CDR1 is LNHDA and CDR2 SQIVND (reference sequence).